The clone carrying this T cell receptor beta chain ranks as large. The target antigen is unknown. This specimen comes from a study of pediatric ulcerative colitis. Rectal tissue came from one to two pinch biopsies taken at colonoscopy. Trimming stripped 8 bases from V and 4 bases from J, with 14 bases between. CDR3 length: 13 residues. Germline loops: CDR1 MNHEY, CDR2 SMNVEV (reference sequence). Notes on the study in general: Blood-derived T cells may be present in rectal pinch biopsies.

Generated by immunoSEQ multiplex PCR, the TCRdb table keeps only in-frame clones and is missing some. The profile shows tens of thousands of clones, 55% to 85% of them singletons. Sequenced: gut tissue. The rearrangement uses TRBV27 and TRBJ1-2; D remains ambiguous. The TCR comes from a boy between 10 and 17 years old with severe ulcerative colitis. CDR3 nucleotides: TGTGCCAGCCGAGCAATCGGCAGCTATGGCTACACCTTC. Translation: CASRAIGSYGYTF.